The 20 T cell receptor beta chains below were found in one sample sequenced in a study of patients and donors after allogeneic stem cell transplantation. MiXCR was run by TCRdb on the RT-PCR reads, yielding one entry per CDR3 protein. Here the sample spans over 150,000 distinct CDR3 sequences, roughly 30% being singletons. Sequenced input: blood, either unsorted or a sorted T cell fraction (not recorded which). These TCRs come from a human donor who was either an allogeneic HSCT recipient or a stem cell or donor lymphocyte infusion donor (not recorded which). It is not recorded whose cells these are; they may come from a transplant donor.

This clonotype was recorded a few times. The chain combines TRBV5-4 with TRBJ2-2, with TRBD2 as a possible D gene (5 bases). Trimming removed 2 bases from V and 7 bases from J, with 9 bases in between. Germline CDR1 is SGHNT and CDR2 is YYREEE (reference sequence). This CDR3 is 13 amino acids long. The CDR3 DNA reads TGTGCCAGCAGCTTCTCCGGGATCGGGGAGCTGTTTTTT. This encodes CASSFSGIGELFF.

The chain carries TRBV10-3 and TRBJ2-7; either TRBD1 or TRBD2 may supply D (6 bases each). CDR3 length equals 14 residues. CDR1 is ENHRY and CDR2 is SYGVKD in the germline V gene. V lost 0 bases and J 6 bases, leaving 12 bases between the germline ends. The DNA of the CDR3 is TGTGCCATCAGTGAGTCGTATGGGGGGCCCGAGCAGTACTTC. This codes for CAISESYGGPEQYF.

This sequence joins TRBV7-2 and TRBJ1-5, with D tentatively TRBD1 (5 bases). CDR1 and CDR2 (germline): SGHTA, FQGNSA. This CDR3 has 15 amino acids. Trimming stripped 5 bases from V and 0 bases from J, with 11 bases between. CDR3 DNA sequence: TGTGCCAGCAGCCCGGGACTGTATAGCAATCAGCCCCAGCATTTT. Amino acid sequence: CASSPGLYSNQPQHF.

The J gene is TRBJ2-3, the V gene TRBV20-1; 7 bases agree with TRBD1. V dropped 0 bases and J dropped 6; count of bases not matched to a gene: 6. The CDR3 is 14 residues long. The germline V gene encodes CDR1 DFQATT and CDR2 SNEGSKA (reference sequence). The DNA of the CDR3 is TGCAGTGCTAGAGACCCAACAGGGGTGGATACGCAGTATTTT. Its protein is CSARDPTGVDTQYF.

This clonotype was picked up a small number of times. This chain joins TRBV12-3 or TRBV12-4 and TRBJ2-1; TRBD2 matches 7 bases. The CDR3 contains 14 residues. The junction had 8 bases not matched to a gene; V was cut back by 5 bases and J by 7 bases. CDR3 in DNA: TGTGCCAGCAGTCGGGGGGAGGGTTGGAATGAGCAGTTCTTC. It translates to CASSRGEGWNEQFF.

The chain carries TRBV27 and TRBJ1-1, with D possibly TRBD1 on 5 matching bases. Germline V gives CDR1 MNHEY, CDR2 SMNVEV (reference sequence). The CDR3 runs 15 residues. Trimming removed 4 bases from V and 0 bases from J, with 12 bases in between. CDR3 region: CASSSRETMNTEAFF. In DNA form, the CDR3 reads TGTGCCAGCAGTTCCAGGGAAACCATGAACACTGAAGCTTTCTTT.

The chain recombines TRBV6-5 with TRBJ1-1; no definite D call. V lost 1 base to trimming and J lost 0 bases, with 9 bases between them. From germline, CDR1 is MNHEY and CDR2 SVGAGI. This CDR3 has 15 residues. The CDR3 sequence: CASSYFGLLNTEAFF. DNA of the CDR3: TGTGCCAGCAGTTACTTCGGGCTGCTGAACACTGAAGCTTTCTTT.

In this sample, this clonotype turned up a few times. The rearrangement joins TRBV25-1 to TRBJ2-2; D unresolved. This CDR3 spans 15 amino acids. Germline loops: CDR1 MGHDK, CDR2 SYGVNS. Trimming removed 3 bases from V and 7 bases from J, with 15 bases in between. The CDR3 DNA reads TGTGCCAGCAGTGATTCCCGAATTGGGTACGGGGAGCTGTTTTTT. Its protein is CASSDSRIGYGELFF.

This clonotype has more than one count but fewer than ten. The chain employs TRBV28 and TRBJ1-4; the match to TRBD1 covers 10 bases. V gave up 7 bases and J gave up 1 base; unmatched junction bases: 6. Germline CDR1 is MDHEN and CDR2 is SYDVKM. CDR3 length equals 16 residues. The CDR3 nucleotides are TGTGCCAGCATCCCTGGACAGGGGGTAACTAATGAAAAACTGTTTTTT. This sequence encodes CASIPGQGVTNEKLFF.

The chain combines TRBV7-2 with TRBJ2-5; perhaps D is TRBD1 or TRBD2 (5 bases each). Germline V gene sequence: CDR1 SGHTA, CDR2 FQGNSA. The CDR3 totals 14 residues. Trimming cost V 3 bases and J 1 base, with 9 bases left between them. DNA of the CDR3: TGTGCCAGCAGCTTTGTGGGGACCCAAGAGACCCAGTACTTC. It yields the protein CASSFVGTQETQYF. Full variable domain (remainder filled in from reference TRBV7-2 and TRBJ2-5): GAGVSQSPSNKVTEKGKDVELRCDPISGHTALYWYRQSLGQGLEFLIYFQGNSAPDKSGLPSDRFSAERTGGSVSTLTIQRTQQEDSAVYLCASSFVGTQETQYFGPGTRLLVL.

This chain uses TRBV7-9 with TRBJ2-7, with 7 positions matching TRBD1. This CDR3 contains 15 residues. V was pared by 4 bases and J by 3 bases, with 9 bases of the junction left unmatched. CDR1 and CDR2 from the germline V gene are SEHNR and FQNEAQ (reference sequence). The CDR3, as DNA: TGTGCCAGCAGCTCTTCCAGGACAGGTTACTACGAGCAGTACTTC. It translates to CASSSSRTGYYEQYF.

This clonotype was observed a handful of times. The J gene is TRBJ2-3, the V gene TRBV2; D is possibly TRBD2 (6 bases). CDR3 length: 14 amino acids. CDR1 is SNHLY and CDR2 is FYNNEI in the germline V gene. Trimming removed 8 bases at V and 3 bases at J, with 15 bases between. The CDR3 bases are TGTGCCAGCCCGTCTGGGGGGATGACAGATACGCAGTATTTT. Translation gives CASPSGGMTDTQYF.

The chain is built from TRBV6-4 and TRBJ2-1; possibly TRBD1 or TRBD2 for D (6 bases each). CDR3 length: 12 residues. Germline V CDR1 and CDR2: MRHNA, SNTAGT. V dropped 6 bases and J dropped 9 bases, with 12 bases sitting between them. The CDR3 spells CASRAKGGEQFF. The DNA for the CDR3 is TGTGCCAGCAGGGCCAAGGGGGGTGAGCAGTTCTTC.

This clonotype has only a few counts. The chain combines TRBV2 with TRBJ2-5; possibly TRBD1 for D (6 bases). The CDR3 length is 15 residues. V was pared by 0 bases and J by 2 bases, with 10 bases between. Germline V lookup: CDR1 SNHLY, CDR2 FYNNEI. Written as DNA, the CDR3 is TGTGCCAGCAGTGAAGCCAGGACAGCACAAGAGACCCAGTACTTC. This encodes CASSEARTAQETQYF.

The chain combines TRBV10-3 with TRBJ1-2; D is perhaps TRBD1 (5 bases). Looked up from germline, CDR1 is ENHRY and CDR2 is SYGVKD. V gave up 5 bases and J gave up 9 bases, with 16 bases separating them. This CDR3 spans 13 amino acids. The CDR3 nucleotides are TGTGCCATCAGTCCCCCTGACAGTTTTCGCTACACCTTC. Its protein product is CAISPPDSFRYTF.

This clonotype was found many times. The chain has TRBV7-2 and TRBJ1-5, with D perhaps matching TRBD1 (5 bases). Trimming removed 1 base at V and 4 bases at J, with 8 bases between. CDR1 SGHTA and CDR2 FQGNSA come from the germline V gene. This CDR3 is 14 amino acids long. The CDR3 here is CASSLVRQNQPQHF. The DNA of the CDR3 is TGTGCCAGCAGCTTAGTTCGACAGAATCAGCCCCAGCATTTT.

The CDR3, as DNA: TGTGCCAGCAGCCAAGGGGACAGGGCAACACAAGAGACCCAGTACTTC. Translated: CASSQGDRATQETQYF. The rearrangement joins TRBV4-2 to TRBJ2-5; 9 bases are shared with TRBD1. J was trimmed by 2 bases and V by 1 base; bases with no gene match: 5. The germline V gene has CDR1 LGHNA and CDR2 YNFKEQ. The CDR3 runs to 16 residues.

This chain uses TRBV27 with TRBJ1-2; TRBD1 aligns across 10 bases. Trimming at V came to 6 bases and at J to 4 bases, leaving 11 bases not matched to a gene. The CDR3 totals 16 residues. From germline, CDR1 is MNHEY and CDR2 SMNVEV (reference sequence). The CDR3 protein is CASSLRGQGRIYGYTF. CDR3 DNA: TGTGCCAGCAGCCTTAGGGGACAGGGGCGAATCTATGGCTACACCTTC.

V is TRBV12-3 or TRBV12-4 and J is TRBJ2-3; D is undetermined. This CDR3 spans 15 amino acids. V gave up 3 bases and J gave up 0 bases, with 10 bases separating them. The CDR3 DNA is TGTGCCAGCAGTTTTCAGCGCACTAGCACAGATACGCAGTATTTT. This encodes CASSFQRTSTDTQYF.

This chain joins TRBV5-5 and TRBJ1-1; perhaps TRBD1 as D (5 bases). V lost 2 bases and J lost 7, with 9 bases in between. This CDR3 comprises 12 residues. Germline CDR1 reads SGHKS; CDR2 reads YYEKEE (reference sequence). This chain's CDR3 is CASSFYRSEAFF. CDR3 DNA: TGTGCCAGCAGCTTCTACAGGAGTGAAGCTTTCTTT. The full variable domain, its missing parts supplied by reference TRBV5-5 and TRBJ1-1, is DAGVTQSPTHLIKTRGQQVTLRCSPISGHKSVSWYQQVLGQGPQFIFQYYEKEERGRGNFPDRFSARQFPNYSSELNVNALLLGDSALYLCASSFYRSEAFFGQGTRLTVV.